Presented here are 32 T cell receptor beta chains from one specimen sequenced in a study of response to subunit inactivated influenza vaccine (dated by TCRdb to the late 2010s). The protocol used for the library was RT-PCR. The listed sequencing device is Illumina HiSeq 2500. TCRdb trimmed the raw reads at Q25, called clones with MiXCR and kept productive beta chains. Rows are combined by CDR3 protein, so each entry shows the most common genes and DNA. This sample lists around 570,000 distinct CDR3 sequences; 6% to 9% were detected once. The leading ten clones occupy 10% to 15% of the sample. The sample here was PBMCs from blood, taken 23 to 25 months after vaccination. The receptors were sampled from a man between 50 and 70 years old who received an inactivated influenza vaccine. Donor details come from another sample of the same person, matched by shared clones.

This chain uses TRBV5-1 with TRBJ2-4; D may be TRBD1 or TRBD2 (5 bases each). The CDR3 totals 14 residues. Germline values: CDR1 SGHRS, CDR2 YFSETQ. V was trimmed by 0 bases and J by 9 bases, leaving 13 bases between them. CDR3 protein: CASSLEGVGGIQYF. In DNA form, the CDR3 reads TGCGCCAGCAGCTTGGAAGGGGTTGGGGGCATTCAGTACTTC. Full variable domain (remainder filled in from reference TRBV5-1 and TRBJ2-4): KAGVTQTPRYLIKTRGQQVTLSCSPISGHRSVSWYQQTPGQGLQFLFEYFSETQRNKGNFPGRFSGRQFSNSRSEMNVSTLELGDSALYLCASSLEGVGGIQYFGAGTRLSVL.

The chain links TRBV15 to TRBJ2-2; unclear D gene. In germline, CDR1 is LNHNV, CDR2 YYDKDF (reference sequence). This CDR3 spans 12 amino acids. V was shortened by 8 bases and J by 8 bases, with 12 bases between the two germline ends. In DNA, the CDR3 is TGTGCCACCGGCGGCTTCGCTGGGGAGCTGTTTTTT. This encodes CATGGFAGELFF.

In its sample, this clonotype was seen a few times. This chain joins TRBV9 and TRBJ2-1, with D unresolved. This CDR3 has 13 amino acids. The V and J ends lost 4 bases and 5 bases respectively, with 10 bases between them. Germline CDR1 SGDLS, CDR2 YYNGEE. The CDR3 loop is CASSPYSNNEQFF. DNA for the CDR3: TGTGCCAGCAGCCCTTATTCAAACAATGAGCAGTTCTTC.

This clonotype was seen repeatedly, ten times or more. The rearrangement uses TRBV10-3 and TRBJ1-1, with a possible D match to TRBD1 (6 bases). Trimming removed 9 bases at V and 1 base at J, with 12 bases between. The CDR3 consists of 13 residues. Germline V gene sequence: CDR1 ENHRY, CDR2 SYGVKD. CDR3 amino acids: CAIGRDTNTEAFF. The CDR3 DNA is TGTGCCATTGGCCGGGACACGAACACTGAAGCTTTCTTT.

The chain carries TRBV5-1 and TRBJ1-6, with D uncertain. This CDR3 is built from 13 residues. V shed 5 bases and J shed 8 bases, with 11 bases lying between them. In germline, CDR1 is SGHRS, CDR2 YFSETQ. The CDR3 region has the DNA TGCGCCAGCAGGACTGGATTGGATTCACCCCTCCACTTT. As protein: CASRTGLDSPLHF.

The rearrangement uses TRBV14 and TRBJ2-1, with 11 bases matching TRBD2. Germline loops: CDR1 SGHDN, CDR2 FVKESK. With V trimmed by 1 base and J by 8 bases, 1 base remained unmatched. CDR3 length equals 14 residues. CDR3 coding DNA: TGTGCCAGCAGCCAAGGGGGACTAGCGGATGAGCAGTTCTTC. Translating it yields CASSQGGLADEQFF.

The chain recombines TRBV24-1 with TRBJ1-2, with a tentative D call TRBD1 (6 bases). Germline CDR1 is KGHDR and CDR2 is SFDVKD. V was trimmed by 10 bases and J by 4 bases, leaving 21 bases between them. This CDR3 is 15 amino acids long. CDR3 DNA sequence: TGTGCCACGTCGGCGGCCAGCGGGGACACCTATGGCTACACCTTC. Translation gives CATSAASGDTYGYTF.

This clonotype was seen a few times. The rearrangement uses TRBV27 and TRBJ1-1; 11 nucleotides agree with TRBD1. V was clipped by 4 bases and J by 3 bases; unmatched bases: 4. From germline, CDR1 is MNHEY and CDR2 SMNVEV (reference sequence). CDR3 length: 15 residues. CDR3 nucleotide sequence: TGTGCCAGCAGTTCAGGACAGGGGGCTTACACTGAAGCTTTCTTT. Translation: CASSSGQGAYTEAFF.

This rearrangement joins TRBV6-2 or TRBV6-3 to TRBJ1-5; 8 bases fit TRBD1. Germline V gives CDR1 MNHEY, CDR2 SVGEGT. The CDR3 consists of 15 residues. With 6 bases clipped from V and 9 bases from J, the junction kept 13 bases outside the gene matches. The CDR3 nucleotides are TGTGCCAGCAGGCCACAGGGGGGGAGGAATGGGCCCCAGCATTTT. Its translation is CASRPQGGRNGPQHF.

This clonotype has just a few counts. V and J are TRBV12-3 or TRBV12-4 and TRBJ1-2, with TRBD1 matching over 7 bases. J gave up 5 bases and V 6 bases, and 6 bases lay outside the gene matches. There are 13 residues in the CDR3. The CDR3 DNA follows: TGTGCCAGCAGCGAAACAGGGGAATATGGCTACACCTTC. As protein: CASSETGEYGYTF.

This clonotype was recorded many times. J is TRBJ2-3 and V is TRBV20-1; weak D call: TRBD2 (5 bases). CDR3 length: 15 amino acids. Germline V gene sequence: CDR1 DFQATT, CDR2 SNEGSKA (reference sequence). V dropped 7 bases and J dropped 1 base, with 18 bases sitting between them. The CDR3 DNA is TGCAGTGTCCCCACTGCCGCGGGCCGCACAGATACGCAGTATTTT. Its translation is CSVPTAAGRTDTQYF.

This clonotype came up many times. The chain joins TRBV5-1 to TRBJ1-1; TRBD1 might be the D (5 bases). Germline-derived CDR1 and CDR2 are SGHRS and YFSETQ. Trimming removed 4 bases at V and 2 bases at J, with 12 bases between. CDR3 length: 14 residues. CDR3: CASSRGPSNTEAFF. The CDR3 nucleotides read TGCGCCAGCAGCCGGGGACCCTCCAACACTGAAGCTTTCTTT.

In its sample, this clonotype is large. V and J are TRBV4-3 and TRBJ1-5, with D possibly matching TRBD1 (5 bases). CDR3 length equals 17 residues. Trimming cost V 2 bases and J 0 bases, with 14 bases left between them. In germline, CDR1 is LGHNA, CDR2 YSLEER. The CDR3 DNA follows: TGCGCCAGCAGCCAATCGGCTGGGACGTCTAGCAATCAGCCCCAGCATTTT. Protein sequence: CASSQSAGTSSNQPQHF.

V is TRBV20-1 and J is TRBJ2-5; D may be TRBD1 or TRBD2 (5 bases each). V was pared by 1 base and J by 3 bases, with 12 bases between. Germline assignment: CDR1 DFQATT and CDR2 SNEGSKA (reference sequence). There are 14 residues in the CDR3. In DNA form, the CDR3 reads TGCAGTGCTAGAGGATGGGACGCTAAAGAGACCCAGTACTTC. Its translation is CSARGWDAKETQYF.

This clonotype was counted only a few times. The chain carries TRBV11-2 and TRBJ2-1; weak D call: TRBD2 (7 bases). Germline V gene sequence: CDR1 SGHAT, CDR2 FQNNGV. The CDR3 runs to 17 residues. The germline V and J ends were trimmed by 5 bases and 3 bases, with 20 bases remaining between them. For the CDR3, the DNA is TGTGCCAGCAGCACAGGGATAAGCGGGACTATCTACAATGAGCAGTTCTTC. Amino acids: CASSTGISGTIYNEQFF.

The sample holds a few counts of this clonotype. The chain joins TRBV25-1 to TRBJ1-2; the D gene is possibly TRBD1 (6 bases). V was pared by 6 bases and J by 8 bases, with 13 bases between. The CDR3 consists of 12 residues. Germline CDR1 reads MGHDK; CDR2 reads SYGVNS. The CDR3, as DNA: TGTGCCAGCAGGGGGGCAGGGATGGGCTACACCTTC. This gives the protein CASRGAGMGYTF.

This chain joins TRBV7-2 and TRBJ2-2; the D call may be TRBD1 or TRBD2 (5 bases each). The CDR3 sequence is 15 residues long. The V end lost 2 bases, the J end lost 5 bases, and 12 bases lay between the germline ends. Per the germline V gene, CDR1 is SGHTA and CDR2 is FQGNSA. The CDR3 region has the DNA TGTGCCAGCAGCTTAAATGGGGGAGCGACCGGGGAGCTGTTTTTT. Its translation: CASSLNGGATGELFF. Supplemented by reference TRBV7-2 and TRBJ2-2, the full variable domain reads GAGVSQSPSNKVTEKGKDVELRCDPISGHTALYWYRQSLGQGLEFLIYFQGNSAPDKSGLPSDRFSAERTGGSVSTLTIQRTQQEDSAVYLCASSLNGGATGELFFGEGSRLTVL.

The rearrangement links TRBV6-5 to TRBJ2-7, with D hard to call. This CDR3 has 14 residues. V shed 4 bases and J shed 3 bases, with 13 bases lying between them. CDR1 is MNHEY and CDR2 is SVGAGI in the germline V gene. The CDR3 is CASSFHSDDYEQYF. In DNA form, the CDR3 reads TGTGCCAGCAGTTTCCACTCCGACGACTACGAGCAGTACTTC.

This clonotype occurred a few times. This chain links TRBV3-1 with TRBJ1-6; 8 bases are a match to TRBD1. This CDR3 region has 15 residues. V shed 4 bases, J shed 6 bases, and the junction held 5 bases outside the gene matches. CDR1 LGHDT and CDR2 YNNKEL come from the germline V gene (reference sequence). CDR3 nucleotide sequence: TGTGCCAGCAGCCCAGGGGGCCGAAGTAATTCACCCCTCCACTTT. Translated: CASSPGGRSNSPLHF.

This clonotype appeared a few times. V usage is TRBV4-3 and J usage is TRBJ2-2; D possibly matches TRBD1 or TRBD2 (5 bases each). Trimming removed 0 bases at V and 5 bases at J, with 16 bases between. Germline V gene lookup returns CDR1 LGHNA and CDR2 YSLEER. The CDR3 extends over 17 amino acids. The CDR3 DNA is TGCGCCAGCAGCCAAGATTGGTACGGGGCGGCTACCGGGGAGCTGTTTTTT. Translating it yields CASSQDWYGAATGELFF.

The rearrangement joins TRBV6-2 or TRBV6-3 to TRBJ2-2; D unclear. The germline V gene encodes CDR1 MNHEY and CDR2 SVGEGT. Trimming shortened V by 3 bases and J by 6 bases, and 14 bases separated the two germline ends. The CDR3 loop spans 15 amino acids. The CDR3 DNA reads TGTGCCAGCAGTTATGTCGGAATCCACGCCGGGGAGCTGTTTTTT. It translates to CASSYVGIHAGELFF.

This clonotype was counted only a few times. The chain employs TRBV24-1 and TRBJ1-1; D gene ambiguous. Germline CDR1 is KGHDR and CDR2 is SFDVKD. This CDR3 is built from 18 residues. The V end lost 0 bases, the J end lost 5 bases, and 21 bases lay between the germline ends. The CDR3 nucleotides read TGTGCCACCAGTGATTTGGCGGGGAGAGGATCGTTTAGAACTGAAGCTTTCTTT. As protein: CATSDLAGRGSFRTEAFF.

The sample holds a few counts of this clonotype. The rearrangement links TRBV12-3 or TRBV12-4 to TRBJ1-6; no definite D call. V lost 6 bases, J lost 16 bases, and 19 bases lay in between. The CDR3 totals 13 residues. CDR3 DNA: TGTGCCAGCAGCCGAACGGACGGATCGGTGCTCCACTTT. Translated: CASSRTDGSVLHF.

The gene calls are TRBV9 and TRBJ2-1, with a weak D call TRBD1 (6 bases). Germline V CDR1 and CDR2: SGDLS, YYNGEE. The V end lost 6 bases, the J end lost 2 bases, and 15 bases lay between the germline ends. This CDR3 has 15 residues. CDR3 loop: CASTPDSQTYNEQFF. In nucleotides, the CDR3 is TGTGCCAGCACCCCGGACAGTCAGACCTACAATGAGCAGTTCTTC.

The chain is built from TRBV6-2 or TRBV6-3 and TRBJ1-2; D call uncertain. CDR1 is MNHEY and CDR2 is SVGEGT in the germline V gene. The CDR3 loop spans 14 amino acids. The V and J ends lost 4 bases and 4 bases respectively, with 13 bases between them. This CDR3 is CASSSNEGTYGYTF. CDR3 DNA sequence: TGTGCCAGCAGTTCAAATGAGGGAACCTATGGCTACACCTTC.

This clonotype was recorded many times. This chain connects TRBV20-1 to TRBJ2-5, with D possibly being TRBD2 (5 bases). Germline V gives CDR1 DFQATT, CDR2 SNEGSKA (reference sequence). There are 15 residues in the CDR3. V lost 6 bases, J lost 0 bases, and 17 bases lay in between. The CDR3 spells CSAPEPPGNQETQYF. The CDR3 DNA reads TGCAGTGCCCCGGAACCGCCGGGGAACCAAGAGACCCAGTACTTC.

This clonotype was counted many times. The V and J genes are TRBV20-1 and TRBJ2-5; 7 nucleotides match TRBD2. Germline CDR1 and CDR2: DFQATT and SNEGSKA (reference sequence). The CDR3 length is 17 residues. Losses at the gene ends were 1 base for V and 1 base for J; bases not matched to a gene: 12. The CDR3 region is CSARGVGDRGSQETQYF. In DNA, the CDR3 is TGCAGTGCTAGAGGGGTGGGAGATCGCGGGAGCCAAGAGACCCAGTACTTC.

This clonotype has a handful of counts. The CDR3 here is CASSPPTVNYGYTF. For the CDR3, the DNA is TGTGCCAGCAGTCCCCCGACAGTTAACTATGGCTACACCTTC. The genes are TRBV7-2 and TRBJ1-2; possible D gene TRBD1, 5 bases. Per germline, CDR1 SGHTA and CDR2 FQGNSA. Between the trimmed V and J ends, which lost 6 bases and 1 base, there was a span of 12 bases. This CDR3 contains 14 residues. Full variable domain (remainder filled in from reference TRBV7-2 and TRBJ1-2): GAGVSQSPSNKVTEKGKDVELRCDPISGHTALYWYRQSLGQGLEFLIYFQGNSAPDKSGLPSDRFSAERTGGSVSTLTIQRTQQEDSAVYLCASSPPTVNYGYTFGSGTRLTVV.

This clonotype was detected a few times. The rearrangement uses TRBV12-3 or TRBV12-4 and TRBJ2-3; TRBD2 agrees at 7 bases. J was trimmed by 2 bases and V by 1 base; bases with no gene match: 9. The CDR3 runs 17 residues. For the CDR3, the DNA is TGTGCCAGCAGTTTAGGGTGGGCGGGAGCGAACACAGATACGCAGTATTTT. Residues: CASSLGWAGANTDTQYF.

This clonotype was detected many times. The chain recombines TRBV7-3 with TRBJ1-1, with 7 bases lining up with TRBD1. V dropped 2 bases and J dropped 0; count of bases not matched to a gene: 3. The CDR3 totals 15 residues. The germline V gene has CDR1 SGHTA and CDR2 FQGTGA. The CDR3 sequence is CASSLEGQLNTEAFF. The DNA for the CDR3 is TGTGCCAGCAGCTTAGAGGGACAGCTGAACACTGAAGCTTTCTTT.

This clonotype was counted a few times. For the CDR3, the DNA is TGTGCCTCCTATCGGGGCCCCGGGGAGCTGTTTTTT. This encodes CASYRGPGELFF. V and J are TRBV6-6 and TRBJ2-2; D may correspond to TRBD1 or TRBD2 (5 bases each). This CDR3 comprises 12 residues. Deletions cut 11 bases from V and 6 bases from J, with 13 bases between. Looked up from germline, CDR1 is MNHNY and CDR2 is SVGAGI (reference sequence).

A few counts support this clonotype. The chain uses TRBV20-1 and TRBJ2-3, with 8 nucleotides matching TRBD2. Germline V CDR1 and CDR2: DFQATT, SNEGSKA (reference sequence). The ends lost 0 bases at V and 4 bases at J; junction bases unmatched: 9. This CDR3 spans 16 amino acids. The CDR3 sequence is CSARDAQRGSSDTQYF. CDR3 DNA: TGCAGTGCTAGAGATGCCCAGCGGGGGAGTTCAGATACGCAGTATTTT.